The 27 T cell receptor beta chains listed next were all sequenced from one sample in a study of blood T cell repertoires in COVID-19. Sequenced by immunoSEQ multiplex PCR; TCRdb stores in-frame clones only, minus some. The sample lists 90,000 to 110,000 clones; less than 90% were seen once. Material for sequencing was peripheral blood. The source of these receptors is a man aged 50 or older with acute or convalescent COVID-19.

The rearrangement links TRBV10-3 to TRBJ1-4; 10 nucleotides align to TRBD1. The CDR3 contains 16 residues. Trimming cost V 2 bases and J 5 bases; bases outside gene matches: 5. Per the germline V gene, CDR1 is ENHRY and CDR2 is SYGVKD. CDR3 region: CAISETWDRGNEKLFF. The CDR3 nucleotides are TGTGCCATCAGTGAGACGTGGGACAGGGGAAATGAAAAACTGTTTTTT.

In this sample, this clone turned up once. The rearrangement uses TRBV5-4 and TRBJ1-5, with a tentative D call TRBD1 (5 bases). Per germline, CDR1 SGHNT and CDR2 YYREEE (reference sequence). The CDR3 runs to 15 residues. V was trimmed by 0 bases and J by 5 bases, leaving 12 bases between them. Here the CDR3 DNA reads TGTGCCAGCAGCTTGGTTCCGGGGGATGATCAGCCCCAGCATTTT. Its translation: CASSLVPGDDQPQHF.

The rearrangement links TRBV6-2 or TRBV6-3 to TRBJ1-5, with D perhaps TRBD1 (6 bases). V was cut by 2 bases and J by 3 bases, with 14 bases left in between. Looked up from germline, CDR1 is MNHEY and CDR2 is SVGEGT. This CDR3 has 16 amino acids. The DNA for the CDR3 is TGTGCCAGCAGTTACATGACAGGCACACTCAATCAGCCCCAGCATTTT. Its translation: CASSYMTGTLNQPQHF.

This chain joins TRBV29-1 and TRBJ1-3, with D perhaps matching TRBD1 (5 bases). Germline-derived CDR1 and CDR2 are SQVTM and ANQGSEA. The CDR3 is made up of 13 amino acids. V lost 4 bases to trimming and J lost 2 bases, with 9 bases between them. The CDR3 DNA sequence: TGCAGCGTTGTGAGACAGACTGGAAACACCATATATTTT. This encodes CSVVRQTGNTIYF.

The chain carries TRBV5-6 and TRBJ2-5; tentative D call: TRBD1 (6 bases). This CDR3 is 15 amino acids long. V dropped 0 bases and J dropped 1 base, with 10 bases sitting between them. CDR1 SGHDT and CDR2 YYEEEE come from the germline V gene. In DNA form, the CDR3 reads TGTGCCAGCAGCTTGGGCAGGGGCTCCCAAGAGACCCAGTACTTC. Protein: CASSLGRGSQETQYF. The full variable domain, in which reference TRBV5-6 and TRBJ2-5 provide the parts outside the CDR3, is DAGVTQSPTHLIKTRGQQVTLRCSPKSGHDTVSWYQQALGQGPQFIFQYYEEEERQRGNFPDRFSGHQFPNYSSELNVNALLLGDSALYLCASSLGRGSQETQYFGPGTRLLVL.

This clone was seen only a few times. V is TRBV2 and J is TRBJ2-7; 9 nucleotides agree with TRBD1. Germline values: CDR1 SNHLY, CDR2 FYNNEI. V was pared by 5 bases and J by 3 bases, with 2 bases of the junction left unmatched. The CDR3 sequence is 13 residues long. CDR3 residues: CASSRDRVYEQYF. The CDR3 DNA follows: TGTGCCAGCAGTAGGGACAGGGTCTACGAGCAGTACTTC.

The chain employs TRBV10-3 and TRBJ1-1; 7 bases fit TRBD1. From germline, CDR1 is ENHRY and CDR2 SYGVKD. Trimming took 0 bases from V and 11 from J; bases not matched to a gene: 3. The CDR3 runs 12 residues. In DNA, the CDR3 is TGTGCCATCAGTGAGTCGGACAGGAGGGCTTTCTTT. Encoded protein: CAISESDRRAFF.

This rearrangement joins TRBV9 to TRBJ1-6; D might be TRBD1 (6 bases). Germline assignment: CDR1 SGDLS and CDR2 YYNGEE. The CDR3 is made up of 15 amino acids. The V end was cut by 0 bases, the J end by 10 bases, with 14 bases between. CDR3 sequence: CASSVGKGGGSPLHF. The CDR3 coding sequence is TGTGCCAGCAGCGTAGGGAAGGGGGGGGGCTCACCCCTCCACTTT.

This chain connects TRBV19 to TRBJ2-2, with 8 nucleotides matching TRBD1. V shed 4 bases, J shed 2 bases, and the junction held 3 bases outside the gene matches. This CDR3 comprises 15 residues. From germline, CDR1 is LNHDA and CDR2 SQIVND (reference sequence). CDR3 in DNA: TGTGCCAGTAGTACGCAGGGGGCCAACACCGGGGAGCTGTTTTTT. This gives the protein CASSTQGANTGELFF.

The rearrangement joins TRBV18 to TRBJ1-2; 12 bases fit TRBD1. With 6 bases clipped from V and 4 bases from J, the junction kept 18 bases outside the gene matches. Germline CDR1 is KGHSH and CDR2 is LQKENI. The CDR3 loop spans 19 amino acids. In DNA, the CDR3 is TGTGCCAGCTCGCAGAATTCCGGGACAGGGGGCGGCATGGTCTATGGCTACACCTTC. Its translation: CASSQNSGTGGGMVYGYTF.

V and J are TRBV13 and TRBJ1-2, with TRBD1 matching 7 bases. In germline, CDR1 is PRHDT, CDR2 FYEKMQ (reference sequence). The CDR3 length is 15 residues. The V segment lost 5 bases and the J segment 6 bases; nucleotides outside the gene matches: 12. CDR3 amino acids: CASSSRDSGRDGYTF. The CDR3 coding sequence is TGTGCCAGCAGCAGCCGGGACAGCGGTCGGGATGGCTACACCTTC.

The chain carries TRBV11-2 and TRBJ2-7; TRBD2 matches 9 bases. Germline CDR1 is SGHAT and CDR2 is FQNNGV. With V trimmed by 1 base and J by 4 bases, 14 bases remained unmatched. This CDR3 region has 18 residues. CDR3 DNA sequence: TGTGCCAGCAGCTTAGGGTGGGGAAGCGGGGGGAGTCCTTACGAGCAGTACTTC. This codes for CASSLGWGSGGSPYEQYF.

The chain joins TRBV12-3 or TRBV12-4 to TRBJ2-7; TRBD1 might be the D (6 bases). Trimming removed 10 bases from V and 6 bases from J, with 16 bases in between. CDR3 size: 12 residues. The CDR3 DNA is TGTGCCACCGGGACATTCCGGGGCGAGCAGTACTTC. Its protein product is CATGTFRGEQYF.

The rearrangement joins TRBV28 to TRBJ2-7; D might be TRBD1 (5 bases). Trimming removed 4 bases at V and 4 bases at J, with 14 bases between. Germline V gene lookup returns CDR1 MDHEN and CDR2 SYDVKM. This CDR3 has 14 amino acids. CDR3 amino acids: CASSSGSTEYEQYF. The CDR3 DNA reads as TGTGCCAGCAGTTCTGGGTCGACAGAATACGAGCAGTACTTC.

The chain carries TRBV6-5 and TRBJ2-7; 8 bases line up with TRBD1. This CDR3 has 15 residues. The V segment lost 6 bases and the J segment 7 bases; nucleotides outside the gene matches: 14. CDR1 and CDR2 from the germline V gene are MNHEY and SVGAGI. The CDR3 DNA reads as TGTGCCAGCAGCCGACTCTTTCAGGGGGCGGGGGAGCAGTACTTC. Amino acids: CASSRLFQGAGEQYF.

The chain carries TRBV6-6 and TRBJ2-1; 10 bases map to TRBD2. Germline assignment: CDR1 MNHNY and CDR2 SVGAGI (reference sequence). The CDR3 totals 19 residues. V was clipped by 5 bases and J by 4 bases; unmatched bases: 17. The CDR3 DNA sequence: TGTGCCAGCAGTCCCGGAGTTGGAGCGGGGGGGCCCCAGTACAATGAGCAGTTCTTC. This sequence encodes CASSPGVGAGGPQYNEQFF.

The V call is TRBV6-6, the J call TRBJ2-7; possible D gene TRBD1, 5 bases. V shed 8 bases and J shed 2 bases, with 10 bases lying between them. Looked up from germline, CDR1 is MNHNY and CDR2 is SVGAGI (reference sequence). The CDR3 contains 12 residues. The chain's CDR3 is CASFKGPYEQYF. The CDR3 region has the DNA TGTGCCAGCTTTAAGGGGCCCTACGAGCAGTACTTC.

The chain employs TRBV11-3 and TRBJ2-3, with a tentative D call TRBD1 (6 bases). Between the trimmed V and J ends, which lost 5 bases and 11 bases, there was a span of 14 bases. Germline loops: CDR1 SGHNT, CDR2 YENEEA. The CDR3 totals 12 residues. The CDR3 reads CASSHGTLGQYF. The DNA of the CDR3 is TGTGCCAGCAGCCACGGGACATTGGGGCAGTATTTT. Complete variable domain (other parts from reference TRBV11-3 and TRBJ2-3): EAGVVQSPRYKIIEKKQPVAFWCNPISGHNTLYWYLQNLGQGPELLIRYENEEAVDDSQLPKDRFSAERLKGVDSTLKIQPAELGDSAVYLCASSHGTLGQYFGPGTRLTVL.

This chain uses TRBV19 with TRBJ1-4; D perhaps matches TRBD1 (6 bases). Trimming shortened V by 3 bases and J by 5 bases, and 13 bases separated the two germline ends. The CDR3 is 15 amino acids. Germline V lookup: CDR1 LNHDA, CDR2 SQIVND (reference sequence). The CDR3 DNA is TGTGCCAGTAGTATTCAGGACAGCGTAAATGAAAAACTGTTTTTT. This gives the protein CASSIQDSVNEKLFF.

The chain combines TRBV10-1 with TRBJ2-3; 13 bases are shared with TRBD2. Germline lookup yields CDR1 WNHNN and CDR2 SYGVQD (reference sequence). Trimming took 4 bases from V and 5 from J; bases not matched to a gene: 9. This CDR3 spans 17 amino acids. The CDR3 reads CASSGSGTSGIGDTQYF. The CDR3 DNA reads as TGCGCCAGCAGTGGCTCCGGGACTAGCGGGATTGGAGATACGCAGTATTTT.

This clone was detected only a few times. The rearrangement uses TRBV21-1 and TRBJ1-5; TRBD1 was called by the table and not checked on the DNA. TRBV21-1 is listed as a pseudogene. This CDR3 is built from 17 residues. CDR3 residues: CASSKAGRQFGNQPQHF. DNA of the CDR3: TGTGCCAGCAGCAAAGCGGGCAGGCAATTTGGCAATCAGCCCCAGCATTTT.

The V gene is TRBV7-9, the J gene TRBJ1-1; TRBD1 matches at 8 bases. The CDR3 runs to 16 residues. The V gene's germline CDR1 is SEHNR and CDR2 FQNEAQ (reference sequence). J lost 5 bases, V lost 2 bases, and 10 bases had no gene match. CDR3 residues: CASSLLPGGGGTEAFF. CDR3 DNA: TGTGCCAGCAGCTTATTACCAGGGGGCGGAGGAACTGAAGCTTTCTTT.

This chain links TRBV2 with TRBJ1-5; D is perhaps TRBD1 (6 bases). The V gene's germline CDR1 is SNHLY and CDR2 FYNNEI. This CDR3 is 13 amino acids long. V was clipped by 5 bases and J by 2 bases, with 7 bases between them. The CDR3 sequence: CASSYRGNQPQHF. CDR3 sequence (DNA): TGTGCCAGCAGTTACAGGGGCAATCAGCCCCAGCATTTT.

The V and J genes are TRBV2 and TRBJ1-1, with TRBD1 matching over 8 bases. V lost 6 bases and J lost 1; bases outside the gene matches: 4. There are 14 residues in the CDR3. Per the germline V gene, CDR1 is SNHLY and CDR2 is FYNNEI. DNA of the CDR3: TGTGCCAGCAGCCGGCAGGGGGCGAACACTGAAGCTTTCTTT. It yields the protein CASSRQGANTEAFF.

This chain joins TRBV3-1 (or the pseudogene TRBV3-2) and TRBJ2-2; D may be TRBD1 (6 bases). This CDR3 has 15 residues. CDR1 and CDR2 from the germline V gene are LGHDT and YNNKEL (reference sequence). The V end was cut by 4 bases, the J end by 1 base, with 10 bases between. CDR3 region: CASSRTTGNTGELFF. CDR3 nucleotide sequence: TGTGCCAGCAGCCGAACGACAGGGAACACCGGGGAGCTGTTTTTT.

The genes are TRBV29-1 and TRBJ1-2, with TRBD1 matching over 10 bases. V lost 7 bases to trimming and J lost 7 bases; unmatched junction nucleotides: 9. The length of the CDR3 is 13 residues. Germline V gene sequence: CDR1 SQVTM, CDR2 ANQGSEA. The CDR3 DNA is TGCAGCGCGCGGGACAGGGGCGCTCCTGGCTACACCTTC. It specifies CSARDRGAPGYTF.

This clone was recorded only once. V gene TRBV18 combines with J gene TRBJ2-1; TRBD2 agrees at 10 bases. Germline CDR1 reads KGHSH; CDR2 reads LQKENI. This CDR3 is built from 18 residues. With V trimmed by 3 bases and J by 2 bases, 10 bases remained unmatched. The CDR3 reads CASSPSEPGLATYNEQFF. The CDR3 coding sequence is TGTGCCAGCTCACCCAGTGAACCGGGACTAGCGACCTACAATGAGCAGTTCTTC.